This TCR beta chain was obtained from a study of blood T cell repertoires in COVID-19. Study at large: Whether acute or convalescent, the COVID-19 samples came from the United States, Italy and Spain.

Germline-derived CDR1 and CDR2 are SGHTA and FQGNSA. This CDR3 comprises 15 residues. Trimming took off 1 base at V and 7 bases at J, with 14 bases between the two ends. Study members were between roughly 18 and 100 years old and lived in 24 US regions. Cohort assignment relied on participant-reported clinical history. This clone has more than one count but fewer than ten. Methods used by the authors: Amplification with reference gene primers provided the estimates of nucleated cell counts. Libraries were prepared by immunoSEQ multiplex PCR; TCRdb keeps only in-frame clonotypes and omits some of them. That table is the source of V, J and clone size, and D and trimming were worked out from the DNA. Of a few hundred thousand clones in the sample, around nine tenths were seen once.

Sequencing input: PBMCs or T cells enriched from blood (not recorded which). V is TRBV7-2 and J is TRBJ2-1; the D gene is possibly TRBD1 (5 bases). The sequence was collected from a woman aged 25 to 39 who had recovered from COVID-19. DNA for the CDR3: TGTGCCAGCAGCTTAGAGGCAGGGAATAGAAATGAGCAGTTCTTC. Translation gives CASSLEAGNRNEQFF.